This T cell receptor beta chain is drawn from a study of T cells in women clearing cervical HPV infection. Findings of the study overall: Each sample's T-cell count was unknown, possibly confounding richness.

Profiled with immunoSEQ multiplex PCR; TCRdb holds only in-frame clones, not every one. The table lists around 30,000 clones. V shed 2 bases and J shed 0 bases, with 12 bases lying between them. CDR1 and CDR2 (germline): SQVTM, ANQGSEA. The CDR3 is 15 residues long. Concerning this clone itself: Its antigen is unknown. The read gets to within 3 residues of the CDR3 end, and the germline J gene fills in the rest.

The chain couples TRBV29-1 to TRBJ2-3, with D possibly TRBD1 on 5 matching bases. The sequenced sample was blood buffy coat. This TCR derives from a woman aged 18 to 69 with a cervical HPV16 infection that either progressed to CIN3+ or cleared (not recorded which). Partial CDR3 DNA: TGCAGCGTTGAAAGGGGAACAGTTAGCACAGATACG. Its protein is CSVERGTVSTDT. Given in full, the CDR3 is CSVERGTVSTDTQYF.